The 28 T cell receptor beta chains below come from one sample, sequenced in a study of blood T cell repertoires in COVID-19. Libraries were prepared by immunoSEQ multiplex PCR; TCRdb keeps only in-frame clonotypes and omits some of them. The sample has roughly 90,000 clones, about nine tenths seen once. Sequencing was performed on peripheral blood. The origin of the receptors is a man aged 50 or older with acute or convalescent COVID-19.

The genes are TRBV7-8 and TRBJ1-1, with D possibly matching TRBD1 (5 bases). The CDR3 spans 13 residues. V was cut by 10 bases and J by 6 bases, with 18 bases left in between. Germline-derived CDR1 and CDR2 are SGHVS and FQNEAQ. The CDR3 protein is CATDLVGGSEAFF. The CDR3 DNA reads TGTGCCACCGACTTAGTGGGGGGGTCTGAAGCTTTCTTT.

This rearrangement joins TRBV4-2 to TRBJ1-4, with D hard to call. The CDR3 is 15 residues long. Germline V gives CDR1 LGHNA, CDR2 YNFKEQ. Trimming cost V 4 bases and J 3 bases, with 12 bases left between them. CDR3 sequence: CASSPPGRANEKLFF. The CDR3 nucleotides are TGTGCCAGCAGCCCCCCCGGGAGGGCTAATGAAAAACTGTTTTTT.

This clone was counted once. This sequence joins TRBV4-1 and TRBJ2-5, with 12 bases lining up with TRBD1. V dropped 1 base and J dropped 4; count of bases not matched to a gene: 4. Looked up from germline, CDR1 is MGHRA and CDR2 is YSYEKL. CDR3 length: 16 amino acids. The CDR3 DNA reads as TGCGCCAGCAGCCAAGGGGGGACAGGGGGCCCAGAGACCCAGTACTTC. This sequence encodes CASSQGGTGGPETQYF.

The chain uses TRBV5-6 and TRBJ1-1; no clear D gene. This CDR3 contains 13 residues. Trimming shortened V by 4 bases and J by 4 bases, and 11 bases separated the two germline ends. Germline V gives CDR1 SGHDT, CDR2 YYEEEE. CDR3 residues: CASSRPSSTEAFF. The CDR3, as DNA: TGTGCCAGCAGCCGCCCCAGTTCCACTGAAGCTTTCTTT.

This sequence joins TRBV14 and TRBJ2-2; 7 bases fit TRBD1. Germline loops: CDR1 SGHDN, CDR2 FVKESK. The CDR3 is made up of 16 amino acids. With V trimmed by 4 bases and J by 2 bases, 7 bases remained unmatched. CDR3 residues: CASSPYRGSNTGELFF. For the CDR3, the DNA is TGTGCCAGCAGCCCATACAGGGGATCAAACACCGGGGAGCTGTTTTTT. Full variable domain (remainder filled in from reference TRBV14 and TRBJ2-2): EAGVTQFPSHSVIEKGQTVTLRCDPISGHDNLYWYRRVMGKEIKFLLHFVKESKQDESGMPNNRFLAERTGGTYSTLKVQPAELEDSGVYFCASSPYRGSNTGELFFGEGSRLTVL.

This chain uses TRBV24-1 with TRBJ1-4, with 10 nucleotides matching TRBD1. V lost 10 bases, J lost 1 base, and 11 bases stayed unmatched. CDR1 KGHDR and CDR2 SFDVKD come from the germline V gene. The CDR3 length is 17 residues. CDR3 nucleotides: TGTGCCACGTCCGACAGGGGGCAAGGAGTAACTAATGAAAAACTGTTTTTT. It specifies CATSDRGQGVTNEKLFF.

This rearrangement joins TRBV5-4 to TRBJ1-4, with 7 bases fitting TRBD1. The germline gives CDR1 SGHNT, CDR2 YYREEE (reference sequence). The CDR3 contains 15 residues. V lost 0 bases, J lost 5 bases, and 4 bases stayed unmatched. CDR3: CASSLVGQSNEKLFF. The CDR3 nucleotides are TGTGCCAGCAGCTTGGTGGGACAGTCAAATGAAAAACTGTTTTTT.

The chain recombines TRBV25-1 with TRBJ2-7; no clear D gene. CDR1 and CDR2 (germline): MGHDK, SYGVNS. This CDR3 region has 14 residues. V lost 1 base to trimming and J lost 4 bases, with 11 bases between them. The CDR3 is CASSELYFFYEQYV. The CDR3 DNA follows: TGTGCCAGCAGTGAATTGTACTTCTTTTACGAGCAGTACGTC.

V usage is TRBV28 and J usage is TRBJ2-1, with TRBD2 matching 9 bases. The CDR3 is 13 amino acids. The V gene end was trimmed by 9 bases and the J gene end by 12 bases; junction bases not matched to a gene: 12. Germline CDR1 and CDR2: MDHEN and SYDVKM. This chain's CDR3 is CASGGTSTNRQFF. CDR3 in DNA: TGTGCCAGTGGCGGGACTAGCACGAATCGGCAGTTCTTC.

Here the CDR3 reads CASSQGAHTEAFF. DNA for the CDR3: TGTGCCAGCAGCCAGGGGGCCCACACTGAAGCTTTCTTT. The chain couples TRBV3-1 (or the pseudogene TRBV3-2) to TRBJ1-1; D perhaps matches TRBD1 (6 bases). V lost 3 bases, J lost 3 bases, and 8 bases lay in between. The CDR3 covers 13 residues. Germline assignment: CDR1 LGHDT and CDR2 YNNKEL (reference sequence).

The V gene is TRBV7-8, the J gene TRBJ2-4; 7 bases are shared with TRBD2. Germline CDR1 SGHVS, CDR2 FQNEAQ. Germline trimming cut 5 bases from V and 0 bases from J; bases unmatched to any gene: 13. CDR3 length: 18 amino acids. The CDR3 sequence: CASSVTSGLPLAKNIQYF. CDR3 DNA sequence: TGTGCCAGCAGCGTGACCTCGGGACTACCACTAGCCAAAAACATTCAGTACTTC.

This clone came up a few times. The chain carries TRBV2 and TRBJ1-4, with D unclear. The CDR3 sequence is 14 residues long. From germline, CDR1 is SNHLY and CDR2 FYNNEI. Trimming pared 6 bases from V and 0 bases from J, leaving 8 bases between. The chain's CDR3 is CASSTVTTNEKLFF. CDR3 coding DNA: TGTGCCAGCAGCACAGTGACAACTAATGAAAAACTGTTTTTT.

CDR3 region: CASTVTGNTEAFF. The CDR3 bases are TGTGCCAGCACCGTCACAGGGAACACTGAAGCTTTCTTT. The chain has TRBV12-3 or TRBV12-4 and TRBJ1-1, with D maybe TRBD1 (5 bases). V was pared by 7 bases and J by 1 base, with 10 bases between. The CDR3 extends over 13 amino acids.

The DNA for the CDR3 is TGTGCCAGCAGCCCGGAGAGTGGCCCTGGAAACACCATATATTTT. This translates into CASSPESGPGNTIYF. The V and J genes are TRBV7-9 and TRBJ1-3; D not certain. This CDR3 spans 15 amino acids. Trimming took off 5 bases at V and 2 bases at J, with 13 bases between the two ends. CDR1 SEHNR and CDR2 FQNEAQ come from the germline V gene (reference sequence).

This chain uses TRBV9 with TRBJ2-1; weak D call: TRBD1 (6 bases). CDR1 is SGDLS and CDR2 is YYNGEE in the germline V gene. This CDR3 region has 15 residues. With 0 bases removed from V and 6 bases from J, the gap between germline ends came to 13 bases. CDR3 nucleotides: TGTGCCAGCAGCGTAGAAGGGACACCTTTCAATGAGCAGTTCTTC. Its protein product is CASSVEGTPFNEQFF.

This chain uses TRBV27 with TRBJ2-1; D unclear. The CDR3 extends over 15 amino acids. V gave up 3 bases and J gave up 0 bases, with 9 bases separating them. CDR1 is MNHEY and CDR2 is SMNVEV in the germline V gene (reference sequence). The CDR3, as DNA: TGTGCCAGCAGTTTTAGACGGAGCTCCTACAATGAGCAGTTCTTC. Translating gives CASSFRRSSYNEQFF.

The gene calls are TRBV7-9 and TRBJ1-4; 7 bases agree with TRBD1. This CDR3 region has 16 residues. Germline V gene data show CDR1 as SEHNR and CDR2 as FQNEAQ (reference sequence). Losses at the gene ends were 1 base for V and 6 bases for J; bases not matched to a gene: 8. CDR3 coding DNA: TGTGCCAGCAGCTTAGTGACAGGGTCCAGGGATGAAAAACTGTTTTTT. The encoded protein is CASSLVTGSRDEKLFF.

The count of this clone is one. The genes are TRBV6-5 and TRBJ2-3; 9 bases agree with TRBD2. Per germline, CDR1 MNHEY and CDR2 SVGAGI. The V gene end was trimmed by 8 bases and the J gene end by 5 bases; junction bases not matched to a gene: 8. The CDR3 sequence is 14 residues long. The CDR3 is CASLAGWRGDTQYF. The CDR3 coding sequence is TGTGCCAGCCTAGCGGGGTGGAGGGGAGATACGCAGTATTTT.

This clone was counted between two and nine times. The V gene is TRBV25-1, the J gene TRBJ1-1; D not certain. Trimming removed 4 bases at V and 1 base at J, with 10 bases between. This CDR3 region has 14 residues. Germline V gene data show CDR1 as MGHDK and CDR2 as SYGVNS. CDR3 sequence reads: CASSAGERNTEAFF. As DNA, the CDR3 is TGTGCCAGCAGTGCCGGTGAGAGGAACACTGAAGCTTTCTTT.

The CDR3 DNA reads TGTGCCAGCAGTCGGGACAGGGGAACCGACTATGGCTACACCTTC. Translated, it gives CASSRDRGTDYGYTF. The chain couples TRBV6-2 or TRBV6-3 to TRBJ1-2, with 10 nucleotides matching TRBD1. J lost 3 bases, V lost 5 bases, and 6 bases had no gene match. CDR1 and CDR2 (germline): MNHEY, SVGEGT. The CDR3 consists of 15 residues.

This clone appeared a single time. The chain links TRBV24-1 to TRBJ2-2; possible D gene TRBD2, 6 bases. The CDR3 loop spans 16 amino acids. Germline CDR1 reads KGHDR; CDR2 reads SFDVKD. V lost 1 base and J 4 bases, leaving 12 bases between the germline ends. Here the CDR3 reads CATSDFGIGSTGELFF. In DNA form, the CDR3 reads TGTGCCACCAGTGATTTTGGGATCGGGAGCACCGGGGAGCTGTTTTTT.

This clone was counted once. This rearrangement joins TRBV3-1 (or the pseudogene TRBV3-2) to TRBJ1-5; TRBD1 is a possible D gene (5 bases). Germline-derived CDR1 and CDR2 are LGHDT and YNNKEL (reference sequence). Trimming stripped 4 bases from V and 8 bases from J, with 12 bases between. This CDR3 has 13 residues. The CDR3 here is CASSPDNRKPQHF. As DNA, the CDR3 is TGTGCCAGCAGCCCGGACAATCGAAAGCCCCAGCATTTT.

This chain links TRBV7-3 with TRBJ2-1, with D possibly matching TRBD2 (7 bases). The CDR3 length is 15 residues. Trimming stripped 1 base from V and 2 bases from J, with 9 bases between. Germline CDR1 and CDR2: SGHTA and FQGTGA. CDR3 nucleotide sequence: TGTGCCAGCAGCTTAAAGGGGGGGACCTACAATGAGCAGTTCTTC. Translating gives CASSLKGGTYNEQFF.

J is TRBJ2-3 and V is TRBV2, with D uncertain. The CDR3 is made up of 12 amino acids. Germline-derived CDR1 and CDR2 are SNHLY and FYNNEI. The germline V and J ends were trimmed by 2 bases and 5 bases, with 5 bases remaining between them. For the CDR3, the DNA is TGTGCCAGCAGTGAATTAATAGATACGCAGTATTTT. It yields the protein CASSELIDTQYF.

This rearrangement joins TRBV2 to TRBJ2-1, with TRBD2 matching 16 bases. Germline V gene data show CDR1 as SNHLY and CDR2 as FYNNEI. This CDR3 is 15 amino acids long. Unmatched junction bases numbered 2, after V lost 6 bases and J lost 6 bases. CDR3 loop: CASRGTSGGANEQFF. For the CDR3, the DNA is TGTGCCAGCAGAGGGACTAGCGGGGGGGCCAATGAGCAGTTCTTC.

This rearrangement joins TRBV10-2 to TRBJ2-3; TRBD2 agrees at 9 bases. The ends lost 6 bases at V and 2 bases at J; junction bases unmatched: 6. This CDR3 contains 15 residues. Germline assignment: CDR1 WSHSY and CDR2 SAAADI. CDR3 loop: CASRSLAGPTDTQYF. DNA for the CDR3: TGCGCCAGCAGATCCCTAGCGGGACCCACAGATACGCAGTATTTT.

The rearrangement uses TRBV28 and TRBJ2-7; the match to TRBD1 covers 7 bases. The CDR3 totals 15 residues. Trimming cost V 6 bases and J 1 base; bases outside gene matches: 9. In germline, CDR1 is MDHEN, CDR2 SYDVKM. The CDR3 reads CASRPPGTASYEQYF. As DNA, the CDR3 is TGTGCCAGCAGGCCCCCCGGGACAGCTTCCTACGAGCAGTACTTC.

This clone was counted a single time. V gene TRBV7-3 combines with J gene TRBJ1-3, with 8 positions matching TRBD1. In germline, CDR1 is SGHTA, CDR2 FQGTGA. This CDR3 comprises 16 residues. V lost 6 bases and J lost 0; bases outside the gene matches: 7. Written as DNA, the CDR3 is TGTGCCAGCAGGGACCTTACAGGGGGCTCTGGAAACACCATATATTTT. Its protein is CASRDLTGGSGNTIYF.